The 31 T cell receptor beta chains below come from one sample, sequenced in a study of cytomegalovirus exposure and HLA in healthy donors. PCR used 60 Vbeta primers and 13 Jbeta primers. Method: immunoSEQ multiplex PCR; TCRdb's copy keeps in-frame clones and lacks some. The sample lists more than 50,000 clones; around 68% were seen once. Sequenced sample: PBMCs. Receptor source: a man aged 45-65 years in good health and CMV-seropositive.

The rearrangement uses TRBV7-2 and TRBJ2-7; 7 nucleotides agree with TRBD1. V shed 5 bases and J 5 bases; nucleotides not matched to a gene: 15. This CDR3 has 16 residues. Germline loops: CDR1 SGHTA, CDR2 FQGNSA. CDR3 in DNA: TGTGCCAGCAGCCCGCCTCGGGGCAGGGGGAAGAACGAGCAGTACTTC. Translating it yields CASSPPRGRGKNEQYF.

This clone was found once. The chain is built from TRBV20-1 and TRBJ2-7; unclear D gene. The CDR3 loop spans 11 amino acids. CDR1 and CDR2 (germline): DFQATT, SNEGSKA (reference sequence). The V and J ends lost 3 bases and 3 bases respectively, with 6 bases between them. CDR3 loop: CSASEVYEQYF. The CDR3 DNA sequence: TGCAGTGCTAGTGAGGTCTACGAGCAGTACTTC.

The chain employs TRBV7-9 and TRBJ1-4; the match to TRBD1 covers 8 bases. Germline V gene lookup returns CDR1 SEHNR and CDR2 FQNEAQ (reference sequence). CDR3 size: 14 residues. The V segment lost 5 bases and the J segment 8 bases; nucleotides outside the gene matches: 7. The CDR3 DNA reads as TGTGCCAGCAGCCAAGGACAGGGTTTCGAAAAACTGTTTTTT. This translates into CASSQGQGFEKLFF.

This chain joins TRBV2 and TRBJ1-5; 7 bases align to TRBD1. The CDR3 loop spans 13 amino acids. The V and J ends lost 7 bases and 4 bases, in that order; junction bases with no gene match: 4. Germline V gene sequence: CDR1 SNHLY, CDR2 FYNNEI. CDR3 sequence: CASNSRGNQPQHF. The CDR3, as DNA: TGTGCCAGCAACTCCAGGGGGAATCAGCCCCAGCATTTT.

This chain joins TRBV11-2 and TRBJ2-1, with 8 bases identical to TRBD2. V gave up 3 bases and J gave up 5 bases; unmatched junction bases: 3. Germline CDR1 and CDR2: SGHAT and FQNNGV. The CDR3 runs 14 residues. The CDR3 sequence: CASSFSGVNNEQFF. DNA of the CDR3: TGTGCCAGCAGCTTTAGCGGGGTTAACAATGAGCAGTTCTTC.

This chain links TRBV14 with TRBJ1-4, with TRBD1 identical over 11 bases. This CDR3 region has 15 residues. Per the germline V gene, CDR1 is SGHDN and CDR2 is FVKESK. V shed 4 bases and J 7 bases; nucleotides not matched to a gene: 5. CDR3: CASSRGQGASEKLFF. CDR3 nucleotide sequence: TGTGCCAGCAGCCGTGGACAGGGGGCTAGTGAAAAACTGTTTTTT.

V usage is TRBV2 and J usage is TRBJ2-7; D not certain. Germline V gives CDR1 SNHLY, CDR2 FYNNEI. The CDR3 is made up of 11 amino acids. The V end was cut by 5 bases, the J end by 7 bases, with 9 bases between. The CDR3 sequence: CASSISLEQYF. For the CDR3, the DNA is TGTGCCAGCAGTATCAGTTTGGAGCAGTACTTC.

This clone was picked up a small number of times. This chain uses TRBV4-3 with TRBJ2-7; TRBD2 matches 10 bases. Losses at the gene ends were 0 bases for V and 4 bases for J; bases not matched to a gene: 9. CDR3 length: 17 amino acids. Germline CDR1 is LGHNA and CDR2 is YSLEER. In DNA form, the CDR3 reads TGCGCCAGCAGCCAAGATCTGGCCAGCGGGGGGGTTTACGAGCAGTACTTC. Protein: CASSQDLASGGVYEQYF.

This chain connects TRBV18 to TRBJ1-2; D perhaps matches TRBD1 (5 bases). V shed 4 bases and J shed 8 bases, with 20 bases lying between them. The CDR3 length is 15 residues. Looked up from germline, CDR1 is KGHSH and CDR2 is LQKENI. The CDR3 nucleotides are TGTGCCAGCTCACTGGCCAGGGATACGGTGGCGGGCTACACCTTC. Residues: CASSLARDTVAGYTF.

About this clone: A junction boundary mismatches the germline segment, possibly from a read error. The chain carries TRBV30 and TRBJ1-5; TRBD1 matches 8 bases. CDR3 length equals 13 residues. Per the germline V gene, CDR1 is GTSNPN and CDR2 is SVGIG (reference sequence). The CDR3 reads CAWARGLDQLQHF. In nucleotides, the CDR3 is TGTGCCTGGGCCAGGGGGCTGGATCAGCTCCAGCATTTT.

This clone was counted between two and nine times. V and J are TRBV9 and TRBJ2-2, with 7 bases matching TRBD1. With 4 bases clipped from V and 6 bases from J, the junction kept 12 bases outside the gene matches. Germline CDR1 and CDR2: SGDLS and YYNGEE. CDR3 size: 16 residues. CDR3 coding DNA: TGTGCCAGCAGCCCCGGACAACAGGGGTCCGCCGGGGAGCTGTTTTTT. Translation: CASSPGQQGSAGELFF.

The chain joins TRBV18 to TRBJ2-5; TRBD2 agrees at 12 bases. The CDR3 length is 14 residues. Germline loops: CDR1 KGHSH, CDR2 LQKENI. J gave up 4 bases and V 3 bases, and 0 bases lay outside the gene matches. CDR3 DNA: TGTGCCAGCTCACCGGGACTAGCGGGAGAGACCCAGTACTTC. This translates into CASSPGLAGETQYF.

By sample fraction, this clone is medium-sized. The gene calls are TRBV7-9 and TRBJ2-1; 10 nucleotides line up with TRBD1. In germline, CDR1 is SEHNR, CDR2 FQNEAQ (reference sequence). J lost 7 bases, V lost 5 bases, and 8 bases had no gene match. The CDR3 has 15 residues. The CDR3 coding sequence is TGTGCCAGCAGCAAAGACAGGGGGCTGATTAATGAGCAGTTCTTC. Protein: CASSKDRGLINEQFF. Full variable domain (missing parts from reference TRBV7-9 and TRBJ2-1): DTGVSQNPRHKITKRGQNVTFRCDPISEHNRLYWYRQTLGQGPEFLTYFQNEAQLEKSRLLSDRFSAERPKGSFSTLEIQRTEQGDSAMYLCASSKDRGLINEQFFGPGTRLTVL.

V is TRBV9 and J is TRBJ1-3; D is undetermined. The CDR3 sequence is 16 residues long. V was clipped by 4 bases and J by 2 bases, with 16 bases between them. Germline CDR1 and CDR2: SGDLS and YYNGEE. CDR3 protein: CASSLGAPAAGNTIYF. The DNA of the CDR3 is TGTGCCAGCAGCCTAGGTGCGCCCGCGGCTGGAAACACCATATATTTT. Drawing the rest from reference TRBV9 and TRBJ1-3, the complete variable domain is DSGVTQTPKHLITATGQRVTLRCSPRSGDLSVYWYQQSLDQGLQFLIQYYNGEERAKGNILERFSAQQFPDLHSELNLSSLELGDSALYFCASSLGAPAAGNTIYFGEGSWLTVV.

This rearrangement joins TRBV5-6 to TRBJ2-5; 8 nucleotides line up with TRBD2. Trimming removed 5 bases from V and 6 bases from J; junction bases left unmatched: 6. CDR1 and CDR2 from the germline V gene are SGHDT and YYEEEE. This CDR3 is 13 amino acids long. The CDR3 bases are TGTGCCAGCAGTTCTCGGGGGGGGAAGACCCAGTACTTC. Translation gives CASSSRGGKTQYF.

The chain links TRBV15 to TRBJ1-2, with 8 bases identical to TRBD1. V shed 0 bases and J 5 bases; nucleotides not matched to a gene: 8. The germline V gene has CDR1 LNHNV and CDR2 YYDKDF (reference sequence). The CDR3 contains 16 residues. CDR3 DNA sequence: TGTGCCACCAGCAGAGATAGCGGACAGGGTGTTTATGGCTACACCTTC. As protein: CATSRDSGQGVYGYTF.

This clone came up a few times. J is TRBJ2-7 and V is TRBV6-7; maybe TRBD2 (5 bases). TRBV6-7 is given ORF status, its function remaining uncertain. Between the trimmed V and J ends, which lost 2 bases and 0 bases, there was a span of 17 bases. CDR3 length: 17 residues. This CDR3 reads CASSYRTAGASSYEQYF. The DNA of the CDR3 is TGTGCCAGCAGTTACCGGACGGCGGGCGCCAGCTCCTACGAGCAGTACTTC.

The chain is built from TRBV5-6 and TRBJ2-1, with 11 bases matching TRBD2. The CDR3 covers 16 residues. Germline loops: CDR1 SGHDT, CDR2 YYEEEE. V shed 1 base, J shed 6 bases, and the junction held 6 bases outside the gene matches. In DNA, the CDR3 is TGTGCCAGCAGCTTGTGGCTAGCGGGAGGACCCAATGAGCAGTTCTTC. It encodes CASSLWLAGGPNEQFF.

V usage is TRBV15 and J usage is TRBJ2-7, with 8 bases fitting TRBD2. The CDR3 consists of 20 residues. Germline trimming cut 0 bases from V and 3 bases from J; bases unmatched to any gene: 19. Germline values: CDR1 LNHNV, CDR2 YYDKDF (reference sequence). CDR3 in DNA: TGTGCCACCAGCAGAGATCAGGGGCTAGCGGGCTATCAAATGCGCTACGAGCAGTACTTC. Translation gives CATSRDQGLAGYQMRYEQYF.

The chain links TRBV6-1 to TRBJ2-7, with D possibly matching TRBD1 (7 bases). This CDR3 has 15 amino acids. V lost 8 bases to trimming and J lost 2 bases, with 19 bases between them. Germline V gives CDR1 MNHNS, CDR2 SASEGT. In DNA form, the CDR3 reads TGTGCCAGCGGAAGGGAGGCGGGGACAGCCTACGAGCAGTACTTC. Its protein product is CASGREAGTAYEQYF.

The chain uses TRBV2 and TRBJ1-1; D possibly corresponds to TRBD1 (6 bases). V lost 8 bases and J 4 bases, leaving 14 bases between the germline ends. The CDR3 extends over 13 amino acids. Germline V gene lookup returns CDR1 SNHLY and CDR2 FYNNEI. The CDR3 sequence is CASSRGSGTEAFF. The CDR3 region has the DNA TGTGCCAGCTCAAGGGGGTCAGGCACTGAAGCTTTCTTT.

J is TRBJ2-1 and V is TRBV4-1; 11 positions agree with TRBD2. The V gene's germline CDR1 is MGHRA and CDR2 YSYEKL. Losses at the gene ends were 6 bases for V and 6 bases for J; bases not matched to a gene: 16. This CDR3 has 18 residues. The CDR3 DNA reads as TGCGCCAGCAGACCCTGGCCTCAAGCTAGCGGGAGGATCAATGAGCAGTTCTTC. Encoded protein: CASRPWPQASGRINEQFF.

The rearrangement links TRBV7-3 to TRBJ2-5; D is possibly TRBD2 (5 bases). Looked up from germline, CDR1 is SGHTA and CDR2 is FQGTGA. The CDR3 contains 14 residues. V lost 1 base, J lost 5 bases, and 11 bases lay in between. This CDR3 reads CASSLMSGAETQYF. The CDR3 coding sequence is TGTGCCAGCAGCTTAATGAGCGGAGCGGAGACCCAGTACTTC.

The chain combines TRBV30 with TRBJ2-3; 8 bases are shared with TRBD2. Looked up from germline, CDR1 is GTSNPN and CDR2 is SVGIG (reference sequence). The CDR3 consists of 18 residues. V dropped 3 bases and J dropped 3; count of bases not matched to a gene: 17. CDR3 residues: CAWRGPRGEREKTDTQYF. For the CDR3, the DNA is TGTGCCTGGAGGGGCCCCCGAGGTGAGCGGGAGAAGACAGATACGCAGTATTTT.

J is TRBJ1-5 and V is TRBV2; D not resolved. The CDR3 runs to 12 residues. From germline, CDR1 is SNHLY and CDR2 FYNNEI. Trimming took off 3 bases at V and 9 bases at J, with 9 bases between the two ends. The CDR3 sequence is CASSDGGRPQHF. CDR3 sequence (DNA): TGTGCCAGCAGTGACGGAGGCAGGCCCCAGCATTTT.

The chain is built from TRBV23-1 and TRBJ2-7, with 9 bases matching TRBD2. TRBV23-1 qualifies as an ORF whose function is uncertain. V lost 2 bases, J lost 2 bases, and 10 bases stayed unmatched. There are 17 residues in the CDR3. Here the CDR3 DNA reads TGCGCCAGCAGTCAAAGGAGGAGGCGGGAGGGTCCCTACGAGCAGTACTTC. Translated, it gives CASSQRRRREGPYEQYF.

The V call is TRBV5-1, the J call TRBJ1-1; 8 positions match TRBD1. Trimming removed 5 bases from V and 0 bases from J; junction bases left unmatched: 9. Per the germline V gene, CDR1 is SGHRS and CDR2 is YFSETQ. The CDR3 runs 16 residues. CDR3 sequence: CASSHTGGPLNTEAFF. Written as DNA, the CDR3 is TGCGCCAGCAGTCATACAGGGGGACCACTGAACACTGAAGCTTTCTTT.

This clone came up a few times. This sequence joins TRBV7-2 and TRBJ1-1; 11 positions agree with TRBD1. After removal of 5 bases from V and 4 bases from J, the junction contained 3 bases not matched to a gene. The CDR3 runs 14 residues. The germline V gene encodes CDR1 SGHTA and CDR2 FQGNSA. CDR3 sequence: CASSAGQGGTEAFF. The CDR3 DNA reads as TGTGCCAGCAGCGCGGGACAGGGGGGCACTGAAGCTTTCTTT.

This clone turned up a few times. The CDR3 bases are TGTGCCAGCAGCTTAGTTGGGGGGGGCCAGGAGACCCAGTACTTC. It is translated as CASSLVGGGQETQYF. The chain combines TRBV7-2 with TRBJ2-5, with a weak D call TRBD2 (7 bases). V was trimmed by 1 base and J by 5 bases, leaving 14 bases between them. This CDR3 has 15 residues. Germline V gives CDR1 SGHTA, CDR2 FQGNSA.

J is TRBJ2-7 and V is TRBV4-3, with 8 positions matching TRBD2. After removal of 0 bases from V and 5 bases from J, the junction contained 6 bases not matched to a gene. The germline gives CDR1 LGHNA, CDR2 YSLEER. The CDR3 is made up of 15 amino acids. In nucleotides, the CDR3 is TGCGCCAGCAGCCAAGATTTAGCGGGGTACAACGAGCAGTACTTC. Its translation: CASSQDLAGYNEQYF.

The chain joins TRBV30 to TRBJ2-7; D may be TRBD1 (6 bases). The CDR3 has 13 amino acids. Germline V gene data show CDR1 as GTSNPN and CDR2 as SVGIG (reference sequence). Between the trimmed V and J ends, which lost 4 bases and 7 bases, there was a span of 17 bases. The CDR3 loop is CAWTHRVSGEQYF. The DNA for the CDR3 is TGTGCCTGGACACACAGGGTCTCGGGTGAGCAGTACTTC.